This entry concerns a single TCR beta chain. Profiled with immunoSEQ multiplex PCR; TCRdb holds only in-frame clones, not every one. The sample contains about 75,000 clones, about nine tenths of which appear only once. The data were taken from a study of blood T cell repertoires in COVID-19. Overall study: Whether acute or convalescent, the COVID-19 samples came from the United States, Italy and Spain. PBMCs, B-cell-depleted T cells, or T cells provided the cDNA or gDNA that made up the material.

Germline V CDR1 and CDR2: MNHEY, SVGEGT. This CDR3 comprises 17 residues. V gave up 6 bases and J gave up 0 bases; unmatched junction bases: 7. This chain uses TRBV6-2 or TRBV6-3 with TRBJ2-3, with 12 positions matching TRBD2. The specimen was peripheral blood. This clonotype was sampled from a human donor in a cohort sampled during active COVID-19. As DNA, the CDR3 is TGTGCCAGCAGCCTACTGACTAGCGGGAGAAGCACAGATACGCAGTATTTT. Translating it yields CASSLLTSGRSTDTQYF.